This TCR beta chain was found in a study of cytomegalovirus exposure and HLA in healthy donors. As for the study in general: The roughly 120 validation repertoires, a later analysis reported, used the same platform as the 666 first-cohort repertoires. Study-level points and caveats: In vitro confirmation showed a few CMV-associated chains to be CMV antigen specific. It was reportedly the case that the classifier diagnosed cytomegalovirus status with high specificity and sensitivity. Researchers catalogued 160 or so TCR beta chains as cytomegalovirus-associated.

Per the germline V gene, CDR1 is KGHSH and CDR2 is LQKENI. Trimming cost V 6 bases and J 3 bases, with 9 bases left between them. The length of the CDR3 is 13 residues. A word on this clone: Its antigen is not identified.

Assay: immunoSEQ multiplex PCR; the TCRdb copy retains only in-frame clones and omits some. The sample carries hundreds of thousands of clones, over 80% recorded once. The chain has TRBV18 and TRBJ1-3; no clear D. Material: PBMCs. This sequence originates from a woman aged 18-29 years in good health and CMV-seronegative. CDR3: CASSDGGGNTIYF. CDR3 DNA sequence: TGTGCCAGCTCGGACGGAGGTGGAAACACCATATATTTT.